These 8 T cell receptor beta chains originate from one sample sequenced in a study of shared clonotypes between healthy human individuals. Naive CD8 cells, CD45RO-negative and positively selected for CCR7, excluded terminally differentiated effector memory CD45RA+ cells. The data were produced by immunoSEQ multiplex PCR, yet TCRdb's version contains in-frame clones alone and is incomplete. This sample has around 2,100,000 clones, with over 85% found just once. Sequenced sample: naive CD8+ T cells sorted from blood. These receptors all come from a man aged 18-30 years in good health.

This chain joins TRBV4-1 and TRBJ2-2; D is undetermined. This CDR3 region has 15 residues. Germline values: CDR1 MGHRA, CDR2 YSYEKL. Trimming removed 1 base at V and 1 base at J, with 7 bases between. The CDR3 sequence is CASSQGVRNTGELFF. Written as DNA, the CDR3 is TGCGCCAGCAGCCAAGGGGTTCGGAACACCGGGGAGCTGTTTTTT.

This chain uses TRBV27 with TRBJ2-7, with TRBD2 identical over 15 bases. Germline V gene sequence: CDR1 MNHEY, CDR2 SMNVEV (reference sequence). V dropped 6 bases and J dropped 4; count of bases not matched to a gene: 1. The CDR3 covers 14 residues. In DNA, the CDR3 is TGTGCCAGCAGAGGACTAGCGGGGGGGTACGAGCAGTACTTC. Translated: CASRGLAGGYEQYF.

The genes are TRBV5-6 and TRBJ1-2; the D is unclear. Germline V gene lookup returns CDR1 SGHDT and CDR2 YYEEEE. CDR3 length: 14 amino acids. With 4 bases removed from V and 3 bases from J, the gap between germline ends came to 13 bases. The CDR3 nucleotides read TGTGCCAGCAGCCAGGCCTTGGACGACTATGGCTACACCTTC. Its protein is CASSQALDDYGYTF.

V gene TRBV13 combines with J gene TRBJ1-2; D gene uncertain. Trimming stripped 5 bases from V and 3 bases from J, with 16 bases between. The germline gives CDR1 PRHDT, CDR2 FYEKMQ (reference sequence). The CDR3 contains 15 residues. CDR3 nucleotide sequence: TGTGCCAGCAGCCCAAGAGGTCAGCACCACTATGGCTACACCTTC. Encoded protein: CASSPRGQHHYGYTF. The whole variable domain, remainder taken from reference TRBV13 and TRBJ1-2, is AAGVIQSPRHLIKEKRETATLKCYPIPRHDTVYWYQQGPGQDPQFLISFYEKMQSDKGSIPDRFSAQQFSDYHSELNMSSLELGDSALYFCASSPRGQHHYGYTFGSGTRLTVV.

The chain has TRBV5-4 and TRBJ2-7; 7 bases match TRBD1. V lost 4 bases to trimming and J lost 3 bases; unmatched junction nucleotides: 7. The CDR3 extends over 14 amino acids. Germline CDR1 SGHNT, CDR2 YYREEE (reference sequence). In DNA form, the CDR3 reads TGTGCCAGCAGCGTAACAGGGGCAGACTACGAGCAGTACTTC. Protein sequence: CASSVTGADYEQYF.

CDR3 nucleotides: TGTGCCAGCAGCCCTGTCGGTCCCTCCTACGAGCAGTACTTC. Translation gives CASSPVGPSYEQYF. V and J are TRBV7-9 and TRBJ2-7; D is undetermined. CDR3 length equals 14 residues. Germline CDR1 is SEHNR and CDR2 is FQNEAQ (reference sequence). The V gene lost 5 bases and the J gene lost 0 bases, with 11 bases spanning the gap.

The rearrangement links TRBV7-9 to TRBJ1-5; TRBD1 aligns across 8 bases. Per germline, CDR1 SEHNR and CDR2 FQNEAQ (reference sequence). There are 14 residues in the CDR3. The V gene end was trimmed by 5 bases and the J gene end by 3 bases; junction bases not matched to a gene: 3. CDR3 DNA sequence: TGTGCCAGCAGCACGACAGGGGTCAATCAGCCCCAGCATTTT. Its protein product is CASSTTGVNQPQHF.

This chain uses TRBV28 with TRBJ2-5; maybe TRBD1 (6 bases). The V end lost 6 bases, the J end lost 1 base, and 18 bases lay between the germline ends. There are 16 residues in the CDR3. CDR1 MDHEN and CDR2 SYDVKM come from the germline V gene. DNA for the CDR3: TGTGCCAGCAGGGGGTGGACAGAGACTTTCCAAGAGACCCAGTACTTC. It codes for CASRGWTETFQETQYF.